This entry lists 26 T cell receptor beta chains sequenced from one sample in a study of T-cell reconstitution after alpha-beta-depleted transplantation in children. Unique molecular identifiers were incorporated during preparation of the TCRbeta library. TCRdb passed the PCR reads through MiXCR, listing each CDR3 protein once. The sample has fewer than 85,000 distinct CDR3 sequences, less than 15% seen once; the top ten hold 25% to 35%. This sample comprised PBMCs, mostly from graft donor cells, obtained 180 days after TCRalphabeta/CD19-depleted stem cell transplant. Receptor source: a male patient between 2 and 10 years old who had a stem cell transplant for acute lymphoblastic leukemia, so the T cells may come from the graft donor.

This clonotype was seen repeatedly, ten times or more. The chain carries TRBV7-2 and TRBJ2-1, with 9 bases aligning to TRBD1. Germline-derived CDR1 and CDR2 are SGHTA and FQGNSA. V lost 1 base and J lost 8; bases outside the gene matches: 6. CDR3 length: 15 residues. CDR3 coding DNA: TGTGCCAGCAGCTTAGGAGGGACAGGGCGGGATGAGCAGTTCTTC. Translated: CASSLGGTGRDEQFF.

This clonotype appeared a single time. V is TRBV20-1 and J is TRBJ1-5; the match to TRBD1 covers 7 bases. The CDR3 contains 14 residues. From germline, CDR1 is DFQATT and CDR2 SNEGSKA (reference sequence). The V and J ends lost 6 bases and 1 base, in that order; junction bases with no gene match: 6. In DNA, the CDR3 is TGCAGTGCGAAGGGGGCTGTAAGCAATCAGCCCCAGCATTTT. Residues: CSAKGAVSNQPQHF.

The sample holds many counts of this clonotype. The chain combines TRBV6-1 with TRBJ2-7; TRBD1 aligns across 7 bases. CDR3 length: 15 amino acids. Germline CDR1 is MNHNS and CDR2 is SASEGT. The junction had 8 bases not matched to a gene; V was cut back by 3 bases and J by 3 bases. The DNA for the CDR3 is TGTGCCAGCAGTGAGGACAGGCCCGTTTTCTACGAGCAGTACTTC. The encoded protein is CASSEDRPVFYEQYF.

This clonotype was found a few times. Written as DNA, the CDR3 is TGTGCCAGCAGTTTCCCGGGACGAACGAACACTGAAGCTTTCTTT. Translated, it gives CASSFPGRTNTEAFF. The chain combines TRBV28 with TRBJ1-1, with D possibly matching TRBD1 (5 bases). The length of the CDR3 is 15 residues. From germline, CDR1 is MDHEN and CDR2 SYDVKM. Trimming removed 3 bases from V and 1 base from J, with 12 bases in between. Full variable domain (outside the CDR3, taken from reference TRBV28 and TRBJ1-1): DVKVTQSSRYLVKRTGEKVFLECVQDMDHENMFWYRQDPGLGLRLIYFSYDVKMKEKGDIPEGYSVSREKKERFSLILESASTNQTSMYLCASSFPGRTNTEAFFGQGTRLTVV.

This chain connects TRBV9 to TRBJ2-2; possible D gene TRBD2, 6 bases. The germline V gene encodes CDR1 SGDLS and CDR2 YYNGEE. The CDR3 runs to 13 residues. V lost 7 bases and J lost 7, with 14 bases in between. The CDR3 coding sequence is TGTGCCAGCTCTATGAGGCGGGGCGGGGAGCTGTTTTTT. Protein sequence: CASSMRRGGELFF. Combining the CDR3 with reference TRBV9 and TRBJ2-2 gives the whole variable domain DSGVTQTPKHLITATGQRVTLRCSPRSGDLSVYWYQQSLDQGLQFLIQYYNGEERAKGNILERFSAQQFPDLHSELNLSSLELGDSALYFCASSMRRGGELFFGEGSRLTVL.

This clonotype was picked up a small number of times. This chain joins TRBV10-3 and TRBJ1-6, with TRBD1 identical over 9 bases. J was trimmed by 7 bases and V by 5 bases; bases with no gene match: 6. The germline CDR1 and CDR2 sequences are ENHRY and SYGVKD. The CDR3 runs 15 residues. CDR3 sequence (DNA): TGTGCCATCAGTCCGGGACAGGGAGTGAATTCACCCCTCCACTTT. Translation: CAISPGQGVNSPLHF.

The rearrangement links TRBV7-6 to TRBJ1-1; 8 bases are a match to TRBD1. Germline V gene sequence: CDR1 SGHVS, CDR2 FNYEAQ. Trimming at V came to 0 bases and at J to 5 bases, leaving 2 bases not matched to a gene. The CDR3 extends over 14 amino acids. For the CDR3, the DNA is TGTGCCAGCAGCTTAGCCCAGGGGGCTACTGAAGCTTTCTTT. It is translated as CASSLAQGATEAFF.

In its sample, this clonotype was seen a few times. The chain couples TRBV7-3 to TRBJ2-5; 14 bases fit TRBD2. CDR3 size: 16 residues. The trim removed 2 bases at V and 3 bases at J, leaving 2 bases unmatched. In germline, CDR1 is SGHTA, CDR2 FQGTGA. The CDR3 here is CASSLPTSGREETQYF. CDR3 coding DNA: TGTGCCAGCAGCTTACCGACTAGCGGGAGGGAAGAGACCCAGTACTTC.

The chain carries TRBV10-2 and TRBJ2-2; D uncertain. Germline assignment: CDR1 WSHSY and CDR2 SAAADI. V was cut by 3 bases and J by 8 bases, with 10 bases left in between. CDR3 size: 13 residues. CDR3 amino acids: CASSELKRGELFF. CDR3 DNA: TGCGCCAGCAGTGAACTCAAACGAGGGGAGCTGTTTTTT.

The J gene is TRBJ2-1, the V gene TRBV6-2 or TRBV6-3, with TRBD2 matching 7 bases. In germline, CDR1 is MNHEY, CDR2 SVGEGT. J gave up 0 bases and V 1 base, and 12 bases lay outside the gene matches. CDR3 length: 19 residues. The CDR3 reads CASSYWPGLTSRSYNEQFF. In DNA, the CDR3 is TGTGCCAGCAGTTACTGGCCGGGACTAACTTCCCGCTCCTACAATGAGCAGTTCTTC.

In this sample, this clonotype turned up a few times. The chain combines TRBV9 with TRBJ2-4, with TRBD1 matching over 8 bases. The V segment lost 4 bases and the J segment 8 bases; nucleotides outside the gene matches: 8. Germline V gives CDR1 SGDLS, CDR2 YYNGEE. The CDR3 length is 14 residues. The CDR3 DNA follows: TGTGCCAGCAGCCCAGGACAGGGTCGGGACATTCAGTACTTC. It specifies CASSPGQGRDIQYF.

This clonotype has just a few counts. The V and J genes are TRBV7-9 and TRBJ2-7, with D possibly TRBD1 on 5 matching bases. Germline V gives CDR1 SEHNR, CDR2 FQNEAQ (reference sequence). The length of the CDR3 is 15 residues. V gave up 0 bases and J gave up 1 base, with 10 bases separating them. Here the CDR3 reads CASSLAGAHSYEQYF. The CDR3 DNA sequence: TGTGCCAGCAGCTTAGCAGGGGCCCATTCCTACGAGCAGTACTTC.

In this sample, this clonotype turned up many times. CDR3 loop: CSARKGQGHEKLFF. The CDR3, as DNA: TGCAGTGCTAGGAAGGGACAGGGCCATGAAAAACTGTTTTTT. The chain joins TRBV20-1 to TRBJ1-4; 9 bases are shared with TRBD1. Per the germline V gene, CDR1 is DFQATT and CDR2 is SNEGSKA (reference sequence). After removal of 3 bases from V and 6 bases from J, the junction contained 5 bases not matched to a gene. The CDR3 totals 14 residues.

The chain recombines TRBV12-3 or TRBV12-4 with TRBJ1-4, with TRBD1 matching 10 bases. The V gene end was trimmed by 3 bases and the J gene end by 8 bases; junction bases not matched to a gene: 3. CDR3 length: 14 amino acids. The CDR3 sequence is CASSFRTGGEKLFF. Written as DNA, the CDR3 is TGTGCCAGCAGTTTCCGGACAGGGGGAGAAAAACTGTTTTTT.

This clonotype was found many times. The chain joins TRBV5-1 to TRBJ1-6; D unclear. V dropped 1 base and J dropped 7 bases, with 6 bases sitting between them. The CDR3 spans 13 residues. Germline V gene data show CDR1 as SGHRS and CDR2 as YFSETQ. CDR3 sequence (DNA): TGCGCCAGCAGCTTGACTCAAAATTCACCCCTCCACTTT. As protein: CASSLTQNSPLHF.

The chain joins TRBV4-2 to TRBJ2-1; 9 bases match TRBD2. Germline CDR1 and CDR2: LGHNA and YNFKEQ. CDR3 size: 17 residues. V was pared by 4 bases and J by 9 bases, with 16 bases of the junction left unmatched. The CDR3 reads CASSPGVAGVQSSEQFF. CDR3 coding DNA: TGTGCCAGCAGCCCTGGTGTAGCGGGAGTACAGTCAAGTGAGCAGTTCTTC.

CDR3 in DNA: TGTGCCACCCGGGACAGCCCCTACGAGCAGTACTTC. Protein sequence: CATRDSPYEQYF. The genes are TRBV10-3 and TRBJ2-7; 7 bases match TRBD1. The CDR3 extends over 12 amino acids. CDR1 and CDR2 from the germline V gene are ENHRY and SYGVKD. After removal of 10 bases from V and 2 bases from J, the junction contained 5 bases not matched to a gene.

This clonotype has only a few counts. The rearrangement uses TRBV6-1 and TRBJ2-7, with D perhaps being TRBD1 or TRBD2 (5 bases each). The V end was cut by 3 bases, the J end by 0 bases, with 12 bases between. Germline V CDR1 and CDR2: MNHNS, SASEGT. CDR3 length: 15 residues. CDR3 DNA sequence: TGTGCCAGCAGTGAGGGGGTTTTTAGCTCCTACGAGCAGTACTTC. The encoded protein is CASSEGVFSSYEQYF.

The chain is built from TRBV6-2 or TRBV6-3 and TRBJ2-5, with 8 bases identical to TRBD1. The CDR3 is 15 amino acids. V lost 8 bases and J lost 4; bases outside the gene matches: 12. CDR1 and CDR2 from the germline V gene are MNHEY and SVGEGT. CDR3 region: CASETWTGYRETQYF. The CDR3, as DNA: TGTGCCAGCGAAACGTGGACAGGGTACAGAGAGACCCAGTACTTC.

At least ten counts were recorded for this clonotype. The genes are TRBV5-1 and TRBJ2-5, with 11 nucleotides matching TRBD1. CDR1 is SGHRS and CDR2 is YFSETQ in the germline V gene. Germline trimming cut 3 bases from V and 4 bases from J; bases unmatched to any gene: 8. This CDR3 is built from 16 residues. The CDR3 bases are TGCGCCAGCAGCTCCCGGGACAGGGGGTTAGGAGAGACCCAGTACTTC. Translation gives CASSSRDRGLGETQYF. The full variable domain, with the rest looked up from reference TRBV5-1 and TRBJ2-5, is KAGVTQTPRYLIKTRGQQVTLSCSPISGHRSVSWYQQTPGQGLQFLFEYFSETQRNKGNFPGRFSGRQFSNSRSEMNVSTLELGDSALYLCASSSRDRGLGETQYFGPGTRLLVL.

This clonotype was seen more than once but under ten times. J is TRBJ2-5 and V is TRBV18, with D uncertain. Germline-derived CDR1 and CDR2 are KGHSH and LQKENI. There are 15 residues in the CDR3. Trimming took 2 bases from V and 1 from J, leaving 11 bases between them. The DNA for the CDR3 is TGTGCCAGCTCACCAATAGAGGCTATCCAAGAGACCCAGTACTTC. This encodes CASSPIEAIQETQYF. Looking up the rest from reference TRBV18 and TRBJ2-5 gives the full variable domain: NAGVMQNPRHLVRRRGQEARLRCSPMKGHSHVYWYRQLPEEGLKFMVYLQKENIIDESGMPKERFSAEFPKEGPSILRIQQVVRGDSAAYFCASSPIEAIQETQYFGPGTRLLVL.

This clonotype was found a few times. V usage is TRBV7-2 and J usage is TRBJ1-5, with D tentatively TRBD1 (6 bases). Germline CDR1 reads SGHTA; CDR2 reads FQGNSA. V was pared by 2 bases and J by 1 base, with 9 bases between. The CDR3 is 15 residues long. CDR3 sequence reads: CASSLIGTSNQPQHF. CDR3 bases: TGTGCCAGCAGCTTAATAGGGACAAGCAATCAGCCCCAGCATTTT.

The chain carries TRBV4-3 and TRBJ2-4, with D perhaps given as TRBD1 or TRBD2 (6 bases each). CDR3 size: 18 residues. The germline V and J ends were trimmed by 1 base and 3 bases, with 19 bases remaining between them. Germline loops: CDR1 LGHNA, CDR2 YSLEER. Here the CDR3 reads CASSQGNGGWEVKNIQYF. DNA of the CDR3: TGCGCCAGCAGCCAAGGGAATGGGGGCTGGGAGGTCAAAAACATTCAGTACTTC.

CDR3 nucleotide sequence: TGTGCCAGTTCAGGGGCCCTTAACTATGGCTACACCTTC. Protein: CASSGALNYGYTF. The chain couples TRBV28 to TRBJ1-2; maybe TRBD1 (6 bases). CDR3 size: 13 residues. In germline, CDR1 is MDHEN, CDR2 SYDVKM. V lost 9 bases to trimming and J lost 1 base, with 12 bases between them.

The chain links TRBV4-3 to TRBJ2-1, with unresolved D. CDR1 LGHNA and CDR2 YSLEER come from the germline V gene. CDR3 length: 13 amino acids. V was cut by 0 bases and J by 5 bases, with 5 bases left in between. The CDR3 region is CASSQEGNNEQFF. In DNA form, the CDR3 reads TGCGCCAGCAGCCAAGAGGGTAACAATGAGCAGTTCTTC.

There are many counts of this clonotype. In DNA, the CDR3 is TGTGCCAGCAGCAAGGGGACTAGCGGCTACAAAAACATTCAGTACTTC. This sequence encodes CASSKGTSGYKNIQYF. The chain employs TRBV4-2 and TRBJ2-4; 11 bases match TRBD2. The CDR3 spans 16 residues. CDR1 is LGHNA, CDR2 YNFKEQ, per germline. With V trimmed by 5 bases and J by 3 bases, 6 bases remained unmatched.